This entry lists 29 T cell receptor beta chains sequenced from one sample in a study of radiotherapy plus CTLA-4 blockade in lung cancer. Assay: immunoSEQ multiplex PCR; the TCRdb copy retains only in-frame clones and omits some. Of some 37,000 clones detected, 72% appear once; the ten largest clones hold about a tenth. The sequences come from peripheral blood, collected from a patient treated with radiotherapy plus ipilimumab. The receptors stem from a human donor with non-small cell lung cancer who had stable disease on radiotherapy plus ipilimumab.

This clone occurred many times. This chain joins TRBV5-1 and TRBJ1-6, with 11 bases that match TRBD1. The CDR3 totals 15 residues. Germline-derived CDR1 and CDR2 are SGHRS and YFSETQ. V lost 4 bases, J lost 8 bases, and 5 bases stayed unmatched. In DNA, the CDR3 is TGCGCCAGCAGCCTATGGGGACAGGGGGATTCACCCCTCCACTTT. Translation gives CASSLWGQGDSPLHF.

This clone came up once. The DNA for the CDR3 is TGCGCCAGCAGACTTAGCGGGGAAAGAGGGACCGGGGAGCTGTTTTTT. Translating it yields CASRLSGERGTGELFF. The rearrangement joins TRBV5-1 to TRBJ2-2; 8 nucleotides align to TRBD2. Per germline, CDR1 SGHRS and CDR2 YFSETQ. The ends lost 5 bases at V and 5 bases at J; junction bases unmatched: 11. CDR3 length: 16 amino acids.

The gene calls are TRBV4-2 and TRBJ1-1; D is ambiguous. The CDR3 spans 13 residues. Between the trimmed V and J ends, which lost 5 bases and 7 bases, there was a span of 14 bases. Germline V lookup: CDR1 LGHNA, CDR2 YNFKEQ. CDR3 sequence: CASSLRAGLEAFF. For the CDR3, the DNA is TGTGCCAGCAGCTTGCGGGCGGGCCTTGAAGCTTTCTTT.

V is TRBV27 and J is TRBJ2-1; TRBD2 matches at 10 bases. The junction had 6 bases not matched to a gene; V was cut back by 5 bases and J by 5 bases. Germline lookup yields CDR1 MNHEY and CDR2 SMNVEV (reference sequence). The CDR3 covers 15 residues. CDR3 coding DNA: TGTGCCAGCAGTCCGTGGACTAGCGGAGACAATGAGCAGTTCTTC. Translating it yields CASSPWTSGDNEQFF.

The V gene is TRBV7-9, the J gene TRBJ1-2; 8 bases are a match to TRBD1. V lost 5 bases, J lost 2 bases, and 10 bases stayed unmatched. The CDR3 contains 16 residues. Germline-derived CDR1 and CDR2 are SEHNR and FQNEAQ (reference sequence). In DNA, the CDR3 is TGTGCCAGCAGCCCCTCGGACAGGGTTGGAAACTATGGCTACACCTTC. Protein sequence: CASSPSDRVGNYGYTF.

This clone was observed a few times. The chain couples TRBV19 to TRBJ1-5; 7 bases agree with TRBD1. CDR1 and CDR2 from the germline V gene are LNHDA and SQIVND (reference sequence). V trimming: 3 bases; J trimming: 6 bases; junction bases outside the gene matches: 14. The CDR3 contains 17 residues. The CDR3 here is CASSMGAGGSKGQPQHF. The CDR3 DNA follows: TGTGCCAGTAGTATGGGGGCAGGGGGGAGTAAAGGTCAGCCCCAGCATTTT.

The V gene is TRBV30, the J gene TRBJ1-3, with D perhaps TRBD1 (6 bases). In germline, CDR1 is GTSNPN, CDR2 SVGIG (reference sequence). The CDR3 has 15 residues. Trimming removed 5 bases at V and 0 bases at J, with 14 bases between. This chain's CDR3 is CAWARDTFSGNTIYF. The CDR3 nucleotides read TGTGCCTGGGCCCGGGACACCTTCTCTGGAAACACCATATATTTT.

V and J are TRBV6-1 and TRBJ1-2; 7 positions match TRBD1. This CDR3 is 16 amino acids long. V lost 4 bases and J lost 0; bases outside the gene matches: 8. The germline CDR1 and CDR2 sequences are MNHNS and SASEGT. CDR3 sequence (DNA): TGTGCCAGCAGTGCCCTCCGGGACAGAGCTAACTATGGCTACACCTTC. It yields the protein CASSALRDRANYGYTF.

The chain joins TRBV29-1 to TRBJ1-2, with TRBD1 as a possible D gene (6 bases). Germline V CDR1 and CDR2: SQVTM, ANQGSEA. This CDR3 contains 16 residues. V was clipped by 6 bases and J by 5 bases, with 25 bases between them. The CDR3 nucleotides are TGCAGCGTCTATTCGTCAGGGGATATGAATAGTTATGGCTACACCTTC. It translates to CSVYSSGDMNSYGYTF.

The chain has TRBV4-1 and TRBJ2-3; the D is unclear. This CDR3 comprises 14 residues. Germline V CDR1 and CDR2: MGHRA, YSYEKL. V dropped 0 bases and J dropped 6 bases, with 10 bases sitting between them. In DNA form, the CDR3 reads TGCGCCAGCAGCCAAGATCCCTTTAGTGATACGCAGTATTTT. Residues: CASSQDPFSDTQYF.

This chain joins TRBV19 and TRBJ1-6; 7 bases line up with TRBD1. The germline gives CDR1 LNHDA, CDR2 SQIVND (reference sequence). V was clipped by 5 bases and J by 7 bases; unmatched bases: 2. CDR3 size: 13 residues. The CDR3, as DNA: TGTGCCAGTAGTTTGGGACAGAATTCACCCCTCCACTTT. It yields the protein CASSLGQNSPLHF.

The J gene is TRBJ1-1, the V gene TRBV2; D not certain. Germline V gives CDR1 SNHLY, CDR2 FYNNEI. V lost 7 bases to trimming and J lost 0 bases, with 12 bases between them. The CDR3 spans 14 residues. CDR3 sequence (DNA): TGTGCCAGCAACCGGGAACGGGTGAACACTGAAGCTTTCTTT. Translation: CASNRERVNTEAFF.

The chain is built from TRBV7-9 and TRBJ2-7, with D maybe TRBD2 (5 bases). Trimming left V 3 bases short and J 4 bases short, with 13 bases between. The germline V gene has CDR1 SEHNR and CDR2 FQNEAQ (reference sequence). The CDR3 contains 14 residues. The CDR3 loop reads CASSFRGAGYEQYF. The CDR3 region has the DNA TGTGCCAGCAGCTTCCGGGGTGCTGGTTACGAGCAGTACTTC.

The chain couples TRBV9 to TRBJ2-7; weak D call: TRBD1 (6 bases). The V end was cut by 3 bases, the J end by 3 bases, with 13 bases between. Per germline, CDR1 SGDLS and CDR2 YYNGEE. The CDR3 totals 14 residues. CDR3 region: CASSEGDPSYEQYF. CDR3 nucleotide sequence: TGTGCCAGCAGCGAGGGGGACCCCAGCTACGAGCAGTACTTC.

The J gene is TRBJ2-7, the V gene TRBV2; 10 positions match TRBD2. V lost 6 bases, J lost 5 bases, and 10 bases stayed unmatched. Germline assignment: CDR1 SNHLY and CDR2 FYNNEI. CDR3 length: 15 residues. The CDR3 bases are TGTGCCAGCAGAGTTAGCGGGGGGTTCGTCAACGAGCAGTACTTC. Its translation is CASRVSGGFVNEQYF.

The chain links TRBV10-3 to TRBJ1-1, with D perhaps TRBD1 (6 bases). The CDR3 extends over 14 amino acids. V was pared by 8 bases and J by 6 bases, with 19 bases between. The germline gives CDR1 ENHRY, CDR2 SYGVKD. Here the CDR3 reads CAIGLDKGDPEAFF. The CDR3 region has the DNA TGTGCCATCGGACTGGACAAGGGGGACCCTGAAGCTTTCTTT.

The chain recombines TRBV10-2 with TRBJ2-3; D unclear. From germline, CDR1 is WSHSY and CDR2 SAAADI. The CDR3 is 12 amino acids. Trimming stripped 6 bases from V and 4 bases from J, with 8 bases between. DNA for the CDR3: TGCGCCAGCAGCCTAGAGGCAGATACGCAGTATTTT. Amino acid sequence: CASSLEADTQYF.

A single count supports this clone. The chain employs TRBV6-1 and TRBJ1-3; D might be TRBD1 (5 bases). CDR1 is MNHNS, CDR2 SASEGT, per germline. This CDR3 is built from 15 residues. V was clipped by 6 bases and J by 0 bases, with 12 bases between them. The CDR3 is CASSQGQVSGNTIYF. The CDR3 nucleotides read TGTGCCAGCAGCCAGGGTCAAGTCTCTGGAAACACCATATATTTT.

This rearrangement joins TRBV30 to TRBJ2-3; possibly TRBD2 for D (6 bases). The CDR3 loop spans 13 amino acids. Germline-derived CDR1 and CDR2 are GTSNPN and SVGIG (reference sequence). V lost 8 bases and J 4 bases, leaving 16 bases between the germline ends. CDR3 bases: TGTGCCCTGGGACTGAATATCGCAGATACGCAGTATTTT. Protein product: CALGLNIADTQYF.

V and J are TRBV15 and TRBJ2-5, with D possibly matching TRBD2 (6 bases). The CDR3 runs 15 residues. Trimming took 2 bases from V and 4 from J, leaving 14 bases between them. CDR1 is LNHNV and CDR2 is YYDKDF in the germline V gene (reference sequence). CDR3 residues: CATSRLGGGVETQYF. CDR3 DNA sequence: TGTGCCACCAGCAGACTTGGGGGAGGAGTAGAGACCCAGTACTTC.

The V call is TRBV10-1, the J call TRBJ2-3; TRBD1 matches at 7 bases. Germline-derived CDR1 and CDR2 are WNHNN and SYGVQD (reference sequence). V was pared by 6 bases and J by 2 bases, with 5 bases of the junction left unmatched. This CDR3 region has 14 residues. CDR3 DNA: TGCGCCAGCAGAAGGGACAGCGACACAGATACGCAGTATTTT. This gives the protein CASRRDSDTDTQYF.

This rearrangement joins TRBV19 to TRBJ1-2, with TRBD1 matching 10 bases. J was trimmed by 8 bases and V by 6 bases; bases with no gene match: 12. Germline CDR1 is LNHDA and CDR2 is SQIVND (reference sequence). The CDR3 extends over 15 amino acids. This CDR3 reads CASSPPGTGDGGYTF. The DNA of the CDR3 is TGTGCCAGTAGCCCCCCGGGGACAGGGGACGGGGGCTACACCTTC.

This clone appeared a single time. This chain joins TRBV21-1 and TRBJ2-1; the table calls TRBD2, which could not be checked here. TRBV21-1 is deemed a pseudogene. This CDR3 has 20 amino acids. In DNA form, the CDR3 reads TGTGCCAGCAGCAAAGTAACCTTACTTTGCGACTTATGCTCCTACAATGAGCAGTTCTTC. It specifies CASSKVTLLCDLCSYNEQFF.

In this sample, this clone turned up a few times. This sequence joins TRBV6-5 and TRBJ1-1; D gene ambiguous. CDR3 size: 13 residues. The ends were cut back, 6 bases at V and 9 bases at J, with 17 bases in the middle. The V gene's germline CDR1 is MNHEY and CDR2 SVGAGI. The CDR3 here is CASSEGGEEKAFF. CDR3 DNA sequence: TGTGCCAGCAGCGAAGGCGGGGAGGAGAAAGCTTTCTTT.

The V call is TRBV2, the J call TRBJ2-5, with TRBD1 matching 7 bases. Unmatched junction bases numbered 7, after V lost 7 bases and J lost 2 bases. CDR3 length equals 14 residues. CDR1 is SNHLY and CDR2 is FYNNEI in the germline V gene. CDR3: CASKRTGPQETQYF. The CDR3 DNA is TGTGCCAGCAAGAGGACAGGCCCTCAAGAGACCCAGTACTTC.

The rearrangement uses TRBV6-6 and TRBJ2-1, with no clear D. This CDR3 spans 13 amino acids. V was shortened by 0 bases and J by 9 bases, with 9 bases between the two germline ends. Germline lookup yields CDR1 MNHNY and CDR2 SVGAGI (reference sequence). In DNA, the CDR3 is TGTGCCAGCAGTTACTCGTTCCCCGGTGAGCAGTTCTTC. Translated, it gives CASSYSFPGEQFF.

The chain links TRBV5-6 to TRBJ1-5; 10 bases map to TRBD1. CDR1 and CDR2 from the germline V gene are SGHDT and YYEEEE. The CDR3 is 15 amino acids. V lost 4 bases to trimming and J lost 3 bases; unmatched junction nucleotides: 4. CDR3 sequence (DNA): TGTGCCAGCAGCCCCGGGACAGGGGACAATCAGCCCCAGCATTTT. Its protein is CASSPGTGDNQPQHF.

The chain links TRBV4-1 to TRBJ1-5; D is undetermined. V dropped 0 bases and J dropped 0 bases, with 12 bases sitting between them. The CDR3 runs to 17 residues. The V gene's germline CDR1 is MGHRA and CDR2 YSYEKL. The CDR3 sequence: CASSQDSGVNSNQPQHF. CDR3 in DNA: TGCGCCAGCAGCCAAGATTCGGGAGTTAATAGCAATCAGCCCCAGCATTTT.

This clone occurred once. The chain combines TRBV7-9 with TRBJ1-1, with a tentative D call TRBD1 (5 bases). This CDR3 has 14 residues. V gave up 1 base and J gave up 5 bases, with 11 bases separating them. The germline V gene has CDR1 SEHNR and CDR2 FQNEAQ (reference sequence). CDR3 sequence reads: CASSLDQGRTEAFF. CDR3 sequence (DNA): TGTGCCAGCAGCTTAGACCAGGGAAGGACTGAAGCTTTCTTT.